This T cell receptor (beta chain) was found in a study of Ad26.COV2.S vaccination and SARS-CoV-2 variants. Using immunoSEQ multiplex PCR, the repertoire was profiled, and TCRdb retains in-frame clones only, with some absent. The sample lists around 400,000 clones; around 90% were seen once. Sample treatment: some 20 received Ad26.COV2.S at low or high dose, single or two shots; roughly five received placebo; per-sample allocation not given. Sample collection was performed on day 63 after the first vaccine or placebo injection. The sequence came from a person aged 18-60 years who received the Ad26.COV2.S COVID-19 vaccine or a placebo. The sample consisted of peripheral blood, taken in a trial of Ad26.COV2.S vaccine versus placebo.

The CDR3 DNA is TGTGCCAGCAGATCTAGCGCATACAATGAGCAGTTCTTC. Its protein is CASRSSAYNEQFF. The chain carries TRBV7-2 and TRBJ2-1; tentative D call: TRBD2 (6 bases). Germline loops: CDR1 SGHTA, CDR2 FQGNSA. The V and J ends lost 6 bases and 4 bases respectively, with 10 bases between them. CDR3 length equals 13 residues.